This T cell receptor (beta chain) was retrieved from a study of molecular identifiers for immune sequencing clone quantification listed by TCRdb under 2018. At the level of the whole study: For a replicate experiment, the RNA from either approximately 20,000 or 100,000 naive CD8 T cells was divided into five aliquots, and four of those aliquots went on to sequencing. The study was a methods study using CD8 T cells to benchmark molecular-identifier clustering-based TCR repertoire sequencing (MIDCIRS) and TCR RNA copy counting. The research as a whole found: The sizes of highly expanded clones could end up underestimated when identical TCR molecules share a barcode. Clones above 20 RNA copies held over 97% of molecules in CMV-specific effector cells but under 1% in naive cells. When barcode sub-clustering was not used, chimeric consensus sequences inflated TCR diversity, with chimeras reaching as high as 47%. A single cell's worth of spiked-in Jurkat TCR RNA was reported detectable even among 850,000 to 1,000,000 naive CD8 T cells. Modeling gave roughly 2.9 recovered TCR RNA copies per cell versus 8 to 10 by digital PCR, implying approximately 30% capture efficiency.

With regard to this clonotype: There is no known antigen for this receptor. It may be a read error: a sequence one base away is much more abundant.

Inclusive of the bounding cysteine and phenylalanine, the CDR3 is 12 residues long. Only the CDR3 region is kept as DNA, spanning 36 bases read in frame from base 1. The germline V gene yields MDHEN for CDR1 and SYDVKM for CDR2. Naive CD8 T cells were FACS-sorted as CD8+CD4-CCR7+CD45RA+ on a BD FACSAria II into RLT Plus buffer. To compare sensitivity, a portion of naive CD8 T cell RNA was divided equally between MIDCIRS and a Smart-seq2-style 5'RACE protocol. CD8 T cells were enriched with RosetteSep CD8+ T Cell Enrichment Cocktail and Ficoll-Paque, followed by ACK red cell lysis. Libraries came from PCR. Instrument used: Illumina MiSeq. The Qiagen AllPrep DNA/RNA kit was used to purify total RNA. Before analysis, reads from multiple sequencing runs of one library were combined. Regarding the original processing steps: Reads were retained only if the reads had an exact TCR constant sequence, and the retained reads were trimmed to 150 nt and grouped according to their 12-nt molecular barcodes. Reads inside each barcode group were sub-clustered using a 15% Levenshtein threshold, and a quality-weighted consensus sequence was constructed for each RNA molecule. Non-functional sequences were filtered out, along with any lower-count sequence sitting one edit away from another sequence. Based on fitting two negative binomial distributions, any barcode sub-cluster with under 20% of the maximum read count was discarded. Through fastp at Q25 and MiXCR, TCRdb rebuilt clones from the public reads, retaining in-frame beta chains. A single entry per CDR3 protein holds the most common genes and DNA from its merged rows. What appears here as the V and J calls and clone size reflects TCRdb's work, not the paper's. The sample table shows about 40,000 distinct CDR3 sequences, and under 20% are seen once. The ten largest clones take up roughly 7.1% of the sample.

The sequence came from a human donor in good health. Some libraries in this study had Jurkat cell RNA spiked in. The sequence is built from TRBV28 and TRBJ2-1, with the D gene uncertain. Material: naive CD8+ T cells from blood, with Jurkat cell RNA spiked in. Read against the paper, the sample's cell subset or site label means: FACS-sorted CD8+CD4-CCR7+CD45RA+ naive T cells. Here the CDR3 is given as CASRHPYNERFF. The nucleotide sequence is TGTGCCAGCAGACATCCGTACAATGAGCGGTTCTTC. The variable domain in full, with residues beyond the CDR3 obtained from the reference TRBV28 and TRBJ2-1 genes, is DVKVTQSSRYLVKRTGEKVFLECVQDMDHENMFWYRQDPGLGLRLIYFSYDVKMKEKGDIPEGYSVSREKKERFSLILESASTNQTSMYLCASRHPYNERFFGPGTRLTVL.